The source of this T cell receptor (beta chain) is a study of vaccination and CD4 T cells after COVID-19. Indicated treatment: roughly ten-day PBMC culture with coronavirus spike peptide pools or control peptides (ViraFEST assay). ViraFEST enlarged antigen-specific T cell populations with peptide pools and afterwards sequenced TCRs. PCR positivity dates ran from March to December 2020, preceding US Alpha, Beta and Delta variants. It was after 9 to 11 days of culture that CD4+ T cells were isolated by negative selection. On this clonotype itself: The antigen remains unidentified.

Sequencing of DNA taken from cultured CD4+ T cells relied on the Oncomine TCR Beta short-read assay. TCRdb ran MiXCR on the PCR reads and lists one entry per CDR3 protein. This table holds roughly 15,000 distinct CDR3 sequences, about 46% found once. The CDR3 spans 14 residues. V was trimmed by 4 bases and J by 5 bases, leaving 14 bases between them. CDR1 and CDR2 (germline): GTSNPN, SVGIG (reference sequence). The sample consisted of CD4+ T cells from blood, cultured in vitro. V is TRBV30 and J is TRBJ2-2; maybe TRBD2 (6 bases). The TCR sequence derives from a human donor who had recovered from COVID-19. The CDR3 region has the DNA TGTGCCTGGACCAAGAAGGGAGGAACCGGGGAGCTGTTTTTT. This codes for CAWTKKGGTGELFF.